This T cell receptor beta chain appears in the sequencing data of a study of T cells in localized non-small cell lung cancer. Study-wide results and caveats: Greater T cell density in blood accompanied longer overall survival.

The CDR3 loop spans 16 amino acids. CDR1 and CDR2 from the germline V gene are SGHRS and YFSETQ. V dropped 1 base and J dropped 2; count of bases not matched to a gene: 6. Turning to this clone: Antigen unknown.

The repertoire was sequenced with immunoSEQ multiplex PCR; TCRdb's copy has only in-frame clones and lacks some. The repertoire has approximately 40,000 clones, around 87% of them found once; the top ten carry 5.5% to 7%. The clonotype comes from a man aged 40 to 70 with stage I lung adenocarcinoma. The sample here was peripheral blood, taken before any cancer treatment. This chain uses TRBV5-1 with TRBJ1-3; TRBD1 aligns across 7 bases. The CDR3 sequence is CASSLYGRGTGNTIYF. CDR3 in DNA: TGCGCCAGCAGCTTGTATGGCAGGGGGACTGGAAACACCATATATTTT.